Detailed here is one T cell receptor (beta chain). The CDR3 has 15 amino acids. The V and J ends lost 3 bases and 8 bases, in that order; junction bases with no gene match: 10. Germline CDR1 reads SGHDT; CDR2 reads YYEEEE. The record originates from a study of CD8+ T cells in alopecia areata. About the research overall: Treated patients were dosed with oral tofacitinib, taking 5 to 10 mg twice daily.

Sequencing used cDNA as its template, made by extracting RNA and reverse transcribing it. Produced via immunoSEQ multiplex PCR; TCRdb's table is partial and in-frame only. The top ten clones hold about a sixth of a sample with tens of thousands of clones, under 75% of them seen once. V gene TRBV5-6 combines with J gene TRBJ2-1; 8 bases fit TRBD1. The sequenced sample was CD8+ T cells sorted from blood, obtained at week 0. The source is a human donor with alopecia areata. In nucleotides, the CDR3 is TGTGCCAGCAGCTCCGGGACAGGAGTATACTATGAGCAGTTCTTC. This encodes CASSSGTGVYYEQFF.